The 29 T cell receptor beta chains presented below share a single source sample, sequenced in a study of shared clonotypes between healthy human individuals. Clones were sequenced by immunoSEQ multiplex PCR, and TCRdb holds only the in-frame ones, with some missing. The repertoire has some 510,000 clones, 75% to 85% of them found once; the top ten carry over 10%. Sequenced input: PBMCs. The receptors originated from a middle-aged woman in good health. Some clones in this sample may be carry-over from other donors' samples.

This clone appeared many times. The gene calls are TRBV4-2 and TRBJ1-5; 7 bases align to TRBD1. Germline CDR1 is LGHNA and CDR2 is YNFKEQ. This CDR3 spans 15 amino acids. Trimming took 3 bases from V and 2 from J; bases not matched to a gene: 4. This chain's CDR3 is CASSHRDSRNQPQHF. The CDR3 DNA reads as TGTGCCAGCAGCCACCGGGACAGTCGCAATCAGCCCCAGCATTTT.

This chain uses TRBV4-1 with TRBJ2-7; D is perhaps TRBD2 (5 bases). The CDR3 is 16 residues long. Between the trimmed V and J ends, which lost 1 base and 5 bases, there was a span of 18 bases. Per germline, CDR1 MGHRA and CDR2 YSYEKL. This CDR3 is CASSQGGRGSSNEQYF. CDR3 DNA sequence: TGCGCCAGCAGCCAAGGAGGGAGAGGGAGTAGTAACGAGCAGTACTTC.

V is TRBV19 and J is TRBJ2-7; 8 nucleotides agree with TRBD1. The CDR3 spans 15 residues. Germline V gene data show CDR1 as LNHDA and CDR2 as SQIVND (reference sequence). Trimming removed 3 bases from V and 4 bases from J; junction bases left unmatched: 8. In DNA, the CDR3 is TGTGCCAGTAGTATCATCGGGACAGGAGGTTACGAGCAGTACTTC. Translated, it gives CASSIIGTGGYEQYF. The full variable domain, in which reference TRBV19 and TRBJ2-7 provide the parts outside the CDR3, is DGGITQSPKYLFRKEGQNVTLSCEQNLNHDAMYWYRQDPGQGLRLIYYSQIVNDFQKGDIAEGYSVSREKKESFPLTVTSAQKNPTAFYLCASSIIGTGGYEQYFGPGTRLTVT.

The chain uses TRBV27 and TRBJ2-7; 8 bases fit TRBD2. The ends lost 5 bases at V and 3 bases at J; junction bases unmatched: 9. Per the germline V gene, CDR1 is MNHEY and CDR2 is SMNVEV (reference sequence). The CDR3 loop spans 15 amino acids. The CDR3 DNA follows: TGTGCCAGCAGTGGGATAGCGGGACAACTCTACGAGCAGTACTTC. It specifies CASSGIAGQLYEQYF.

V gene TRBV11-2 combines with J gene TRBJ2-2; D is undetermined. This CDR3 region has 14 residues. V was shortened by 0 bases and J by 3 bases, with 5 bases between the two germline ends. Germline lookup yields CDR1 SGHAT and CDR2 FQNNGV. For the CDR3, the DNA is TGTGCCAGCAGCTTAGAACCCCACACCGGGGAGCTGTTTTTT. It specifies CASSLEPHTGELFF.

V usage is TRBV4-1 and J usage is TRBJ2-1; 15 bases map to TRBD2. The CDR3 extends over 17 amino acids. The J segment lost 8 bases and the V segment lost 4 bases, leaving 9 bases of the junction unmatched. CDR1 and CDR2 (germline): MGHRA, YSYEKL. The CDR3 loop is CASSPTAGTSGRYEQFF. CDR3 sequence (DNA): TGCGCCAGCAGCCCTACGGCAGGGACTAGCGGGAGGTATGAGCAGTTCTTC.

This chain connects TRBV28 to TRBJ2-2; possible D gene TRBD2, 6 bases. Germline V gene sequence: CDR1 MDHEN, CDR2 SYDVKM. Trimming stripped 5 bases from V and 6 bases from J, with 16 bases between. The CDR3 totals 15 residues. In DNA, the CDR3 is TGTGCCAGCAGTCCCTTAGGCGGAGGGGCCGGGGAGCTGTTTTTT. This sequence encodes CASSPLGGGAGELFF.

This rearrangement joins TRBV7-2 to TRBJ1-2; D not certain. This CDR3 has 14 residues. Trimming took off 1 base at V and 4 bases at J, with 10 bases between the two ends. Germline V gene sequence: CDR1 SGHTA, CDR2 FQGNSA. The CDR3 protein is CASSLVRRTYGYTF. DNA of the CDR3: TGTGCCAGCAGCTTAGTTAGACGGACCTATGGCTACACCTTC.

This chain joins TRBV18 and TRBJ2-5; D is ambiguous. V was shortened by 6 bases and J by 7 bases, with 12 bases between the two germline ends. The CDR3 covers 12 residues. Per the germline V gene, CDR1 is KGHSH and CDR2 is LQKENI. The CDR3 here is CASSPQEMTQYF. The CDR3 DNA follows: TGTGCCAGCTCCCCGCAAGAGATGACCCAGTACTTC.

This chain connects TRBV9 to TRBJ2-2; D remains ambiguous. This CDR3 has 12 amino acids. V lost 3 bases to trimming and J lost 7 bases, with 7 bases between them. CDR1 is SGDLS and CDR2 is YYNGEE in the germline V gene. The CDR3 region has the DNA TGTGCCAGCAGCGCCCACCTCGGGGAGCTGTTTTTT. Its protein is CASSAHLGELFF. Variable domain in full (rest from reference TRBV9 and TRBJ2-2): DSGVTQTPKHLITATGQRVTLRCSPRSGDLSVYWYQQSLDQGLQFLIQYYNGEERAKGNILERFSAQQFPDLHSELNLSSLELGDSALYFCASSAHLGELFFGEGSRLTVL.

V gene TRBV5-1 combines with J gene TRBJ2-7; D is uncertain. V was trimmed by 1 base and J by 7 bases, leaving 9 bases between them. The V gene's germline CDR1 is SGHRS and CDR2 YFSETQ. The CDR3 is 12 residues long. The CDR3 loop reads CASSLSLGEQYF. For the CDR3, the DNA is TGCGCCAGCAGCTTGTCTTTGGGGGAGCAGTACTTC.

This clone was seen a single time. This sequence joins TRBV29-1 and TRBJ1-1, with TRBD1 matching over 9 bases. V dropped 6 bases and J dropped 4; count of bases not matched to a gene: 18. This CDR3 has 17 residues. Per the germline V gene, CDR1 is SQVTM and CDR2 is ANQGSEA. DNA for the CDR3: TGCAGCGTAGCTAAACTTCTACACAGGGGGCAGGGCACTGAAGCTTTCTTT. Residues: CSVAKLLHRGQGTEAFF.

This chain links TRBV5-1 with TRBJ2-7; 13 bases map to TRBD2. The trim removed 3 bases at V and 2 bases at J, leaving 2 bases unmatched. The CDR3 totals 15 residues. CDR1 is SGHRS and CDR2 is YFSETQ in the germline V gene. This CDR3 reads CASSYGTSGTYEQYF. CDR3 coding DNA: TGCGCCAGCAGCTACGGGACTAGCGGGACCTACGAGCAGTACTTC. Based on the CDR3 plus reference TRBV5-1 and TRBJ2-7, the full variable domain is KAGVTQTPRYLIKTRGQQVTLSCSPISGHRSVSWYQQTPGQGLQFLFEYFSETQRNKGNFPGRFSGRQFSNSRSEMNVSTLELGDSALYLCASSYGTSGTYEQYFGPGTRLTVT.

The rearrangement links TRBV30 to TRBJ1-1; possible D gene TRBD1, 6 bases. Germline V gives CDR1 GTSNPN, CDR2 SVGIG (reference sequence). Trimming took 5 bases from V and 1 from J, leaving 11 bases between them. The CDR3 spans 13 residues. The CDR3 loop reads CAWDRQENTEAFF. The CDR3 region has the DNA TGTGCCTGGGATAGACAGGAGAACACTGAAGCTTTCTTT. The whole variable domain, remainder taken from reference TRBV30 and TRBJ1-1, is SQTIHQWPATLVQPVGSPLSLECTVEGTSNPNLYWYRQAAGRGLQLLFYSVGIGQISSEVPQNLSASRPQDRQFILSSKKLLLSDSGFYLCAWDRQENTEAFFGQGTRLTVV.

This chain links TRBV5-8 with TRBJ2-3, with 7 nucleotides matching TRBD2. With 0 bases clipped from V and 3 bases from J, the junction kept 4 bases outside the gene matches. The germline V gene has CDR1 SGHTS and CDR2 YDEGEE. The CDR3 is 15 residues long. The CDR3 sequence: CASSLGGSRTDTQYF. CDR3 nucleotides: TGTGCCAGCAGCTTGGGCGGGAGTAGGACAGATACGCAGTATTTT. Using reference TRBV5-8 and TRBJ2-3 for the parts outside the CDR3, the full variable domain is EAGVTQSPTHLIKTRGQQATLRCSPISGHTSVYWYQQALGLGLQFLLWYDEGEERNRGNFPPRFSGRQFPNYSSELNVNALELEDSALYLCASSLGGSRTDTQYFGPGTRLTVL.

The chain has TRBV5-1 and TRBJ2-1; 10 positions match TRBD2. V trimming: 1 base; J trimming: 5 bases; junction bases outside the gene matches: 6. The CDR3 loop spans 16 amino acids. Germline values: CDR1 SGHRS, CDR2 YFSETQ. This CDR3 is CASSLSLAGGNNEQFF. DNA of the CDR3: TGCGCCAGCAGCTTGTCCTTAGCGGGAGGAAACAATGAGCAGTTCTTC. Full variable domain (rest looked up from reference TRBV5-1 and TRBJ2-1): KAGVTQTPRYLIKTRGQQVTLSCSPISGHRSVSWYQQTPGQGLQFLFEYFSETQRNKGNFPGRFSGRQFSNSRSEMNVSTLELGDSALYLCASSLSLAGGNNEQFFGPGTRLTVL.

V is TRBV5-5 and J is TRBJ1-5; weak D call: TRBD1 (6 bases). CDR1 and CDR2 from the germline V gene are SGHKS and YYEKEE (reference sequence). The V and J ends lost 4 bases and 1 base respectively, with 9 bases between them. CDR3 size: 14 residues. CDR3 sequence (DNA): TGTGCCAGCAGCCGAGGGGGAAGCAATCAGCCCCAGCATTTT. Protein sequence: CASSRGGSNQPQHF.

In DNA form, the CDR3 reads TGTGCCAGTAGTATAACTCGGGGAGGAGCTTTCTTT. Translating it yields CASSITRGGAFF. This chain uses TRBV19 with TRBJ1-1; D call uncertain. The CDR3 contains 12 residues. Trimming removed 2 bases at V and 10 bases at J, with 11 bases between. Germline V gives CDR1 LNHDA, CDR2 SQIVND (reference sequence). Based on the CDR3 plus reference TRBV19 and TRBJ1-1, the full variable domain is DGGITQSPKYLFRKEGQNVTLSCEQNLNHDAMYWYRQDPGQGLRLIYYSQIVNDFQKGDIAEGYSVSREKKESFPLTVTSAQKNPTAFYLCASSITRGGAFFGQGTRLTVV.

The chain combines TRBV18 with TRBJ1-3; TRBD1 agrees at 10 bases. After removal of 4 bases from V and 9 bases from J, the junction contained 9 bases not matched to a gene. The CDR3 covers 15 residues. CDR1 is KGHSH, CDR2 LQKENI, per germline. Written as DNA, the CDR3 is TGTGCCAGCTCACTTGGACAGGGGGGACGTGGCACCATATATTTT. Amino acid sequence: CASSLGQGGRGTIYF. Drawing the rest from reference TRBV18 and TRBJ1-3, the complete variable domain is NAGVMQNPRHLVRRRGQEARLRCSPMKGHSHVYWYRQLPEEGLKFMVYLQKENIIDESGMPKERFSAEFPKEGPSILRIQQVVRGDSAAYFCASSLGQGGRGTIYFGEGSWLTVV.

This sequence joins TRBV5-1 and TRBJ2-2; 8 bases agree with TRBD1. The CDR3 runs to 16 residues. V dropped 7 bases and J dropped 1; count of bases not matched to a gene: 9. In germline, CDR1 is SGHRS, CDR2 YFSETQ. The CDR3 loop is CASSTQGAGNTGELFF. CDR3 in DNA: TGCGCCAGCTCAACCCAGGGGGCTGGGAACACCGGGGAGCTGTTTTTT.

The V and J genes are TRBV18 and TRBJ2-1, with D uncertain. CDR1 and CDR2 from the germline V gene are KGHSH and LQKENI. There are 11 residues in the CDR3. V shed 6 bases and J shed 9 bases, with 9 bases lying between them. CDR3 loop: CASSSGIEQFF. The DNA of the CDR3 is TGTGCCAGCTCGTCGGGTATTGAGCAGTTCTTC.

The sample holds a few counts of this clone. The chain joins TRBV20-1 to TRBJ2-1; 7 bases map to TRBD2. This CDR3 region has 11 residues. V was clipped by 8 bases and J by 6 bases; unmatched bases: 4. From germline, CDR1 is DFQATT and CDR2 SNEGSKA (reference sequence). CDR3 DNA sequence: TGCAGTCCCCGCGGGAGCAATGAGCAGTTCTTC. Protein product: CSPRGSNEQFF.

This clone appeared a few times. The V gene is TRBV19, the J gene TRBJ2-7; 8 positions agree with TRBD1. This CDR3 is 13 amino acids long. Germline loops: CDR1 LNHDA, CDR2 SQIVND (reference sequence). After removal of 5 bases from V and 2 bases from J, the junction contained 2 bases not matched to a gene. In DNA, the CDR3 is TGTGCCAGTAGTGTCAGGGGGCCCTACGAGCAGTACTTC. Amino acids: CASSVRGPYEQYF.

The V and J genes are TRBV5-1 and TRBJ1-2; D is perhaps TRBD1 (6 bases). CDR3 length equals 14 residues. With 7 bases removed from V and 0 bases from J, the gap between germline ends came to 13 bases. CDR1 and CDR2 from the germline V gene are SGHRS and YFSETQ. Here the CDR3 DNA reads TGCGCCAGCGCGAAGGACAGTACTAACTATGGCTACACCTTC. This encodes CASAKDSTNYGYTF.

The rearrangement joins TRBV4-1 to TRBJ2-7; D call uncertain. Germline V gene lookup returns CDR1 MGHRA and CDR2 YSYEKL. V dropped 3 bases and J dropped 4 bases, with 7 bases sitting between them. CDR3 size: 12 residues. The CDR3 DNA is TGCGCCAGCAGCCAGGTGGGGTACGAGCAGTACTTC. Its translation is CASSQVGYEQYF.

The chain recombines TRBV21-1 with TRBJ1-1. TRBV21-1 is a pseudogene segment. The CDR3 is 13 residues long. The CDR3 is CASSRDRDPEAFF. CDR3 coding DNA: TGTGCCAGCAGCAGAGACCGGGACCCCGAAGCTTTCTTT.

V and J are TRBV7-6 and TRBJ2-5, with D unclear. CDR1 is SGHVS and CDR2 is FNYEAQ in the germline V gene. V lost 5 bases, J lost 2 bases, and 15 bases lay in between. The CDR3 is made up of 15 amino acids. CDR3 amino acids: CASSASVVGQETQYF. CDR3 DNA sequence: TGTGCCAGCAGCGCCTCCGTAGTAGGTCAAGAGACCCAGTACTTC.

CDR3 protein: CAIRGGQSYEQYF. The CDR3 region has the DNA TGTGCCATCCGCGGGGGACAGTCCTACGAGCAGTACTTC. The rearrangement uses TRBV10-3 and TRBJ2-7; D is possibly TRBD1 or TRBD2 (7 bases each). This CDR3 region has 13 residues. The germline CDR1 and CDR2 sequences are ENHRY and SYGVKD. Trimming left V 8 bases short and J 1 base short, with 12 bases between.

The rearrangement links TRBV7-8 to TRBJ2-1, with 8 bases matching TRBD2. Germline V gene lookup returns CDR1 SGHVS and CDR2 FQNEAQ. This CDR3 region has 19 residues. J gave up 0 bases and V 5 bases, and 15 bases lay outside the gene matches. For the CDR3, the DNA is TGTGCCAGCAGCCCCCAAAGAAAAGCTAGCGGGTTCTCCTACAATGAGCAGTTCTTC. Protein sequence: CASSPQRKASGFSYNEQFF.